Sequencing of this T cell receptor beta chain was carried out in a study of blood T cell repertoires in COVID-19. Study background: Samples taken during acute and convalescent COVID-19 were collected in the United States, Italy and Spain. T cells, B-cell-depleted T cells, or PBMCs provided the cDNA or gDNA that served as material.

Profiled with immunoSEQ multiplex PCR; TCRdb holds only in-frame clones, not every one. The top ten clones hold approximately 15% of a sample with around 170,000 clones, around 80% of them seen once. V lost 4 bases and J lost 6; bases outside the gene matches: 4. CDR1 is SGHRS, CDR2 YFSETQ, per germline. The CDR3 totals 13 residues. The sample was peripheral blood. The rearrangement uses TRBV5-1 and TRBJ2-3; 8 bases match TRBD1. The sequence was collected from a man aged 25 to 40 with active or convalescent COVID-19. The CDR3 here is CASSPDRVDTQYF. In DNA, the CDR3 is TGCGCCAGCAGCCCGGACAGGGTTGATACGCAGTATTTT.